Presented here are 22 T cell receptor beta chains from one specimen sequenced in a study of post-analysis software for immune sequencing data. Included in the TCR beta cDNA libraries were unique molecular identifiers. TCRdb passed the PCR reads through MiXCR, listing each CDR3 protein once. The sample contains about 160,000 distinct CDR3 sequences, about 37% of which appear only once. Specimen: blood, collected after autologous hematopoietic stem cell transplantation. All receptors derive from a girl under 18 with multiple sclerosis.

This clonotype was recorded many times. The gene calls are TRBV5-1 and TRBJ2-6; no definite D call. From germline, CDR1 is SGHRS and CDR2 YFSETQ. Trimming stripped 0 bases from V and 1 base from J, with 5 bases between. The CDR3 totals 15 residues. This CDR3 is CASSLEPSGANVLTF. The CDR3 nucleotides read TGCGCCAGCAGCTTGGAACCATCTGGGGCCAACGTCCTGACTTTC.

The V gene is TRBV12-3 or TRBV12-4, the J gene TRBJ2-5, with D possibly being TRBD1 or TRBD2 (6 bases each). The CDR3 consists of 16 residues. Trimming stripped 3 bases from V and 11 bases from J, with 25 bases between. The CDR3 region has the DNA TGTGCCAGCAGTTTCTCCCAGGGCGGAGGGGGAGGTGAGCAGTACTTC. Encoded protein: CASSFSQGGGGGEQYF.

The chain couples TRBV14 to TRBJ2-1, with D perhaps matching TRBD1 (6 bases). The CDR3 is made up of 19 amino acids. Germline loops: CDR1 SGHDN, CDR2 FVKESK. V gave up 0 bases and J gave up 10 bases, with 28 bases separating them. The CDR3 nucleotides read TGTGCCAGCAGCCAAGACCTACAGGGTTTGATATTAGAGGAGAGAGAGCAGTTCTTC. Protein product: CASSQDLQGLILEEREQFF. Looking up the rest from reference TRBV14 and TRBJ2-1 gives the full variable domain: EAGVTQFPSHSVIEKGQTVTLRCDPISGHDNLYWYRRVMGKEIKFLLHFVKESKQDESGMPNNRFLAERTGGTYSTLKVQPAELEDSGVYFCASSQDLQGLILEEREQFFGPGTRLTVL.

The sample holds a few counts of this clonotype. The CDR3 sequence is CASSQGVGQFF. The CDR3 DNA follows: TGTGCCAGCAGCCAAGGGGTGGGCCAGTTCTTC. The chain couples TRBV4-2 to TRBJ2-1; no definite D call. The germline CDR1 and CDR2 sequences are LGHNA and YNFKEQ. The V end lost 1 base, the J end lost 13 bases, and 8 bases lay between the germline ends. There are 11 residues in the CDR3.

This clonotype was observed a handful of times. The J gene is TRBJ1-6, the V gene TRBV7-2, with 10 bases lining up with TRBD1. CDR1 is SGHTA and CDR2 is FQGNSA in the germline V gene. The CDR3 length is 15 residues. The V segment lost 7 bases and the J segment 10 bases; nucleotides outside the gene matches: 10. CDR3 coding DNA: TGTGCCAGCAACACCTGGACAGGGGGATTCTCACCCCTCCACTTT. This encodes CASNTWTGGFSPLHF.

The chain is built from TRBV7-8 and TRBJ2-1; 8 bases line up with TRBD2. CDR3 length: 18 amino acids. V lost 5 bases, J lost 7 bases, and 19 bases stayed unmatched. Germline CDR1 and CDR2: SGHVS and FQNEAQ. CDR3 in DNA: TGTGCCAGCAGCATATTCGACGGGAGGGCCTGGATTTTAAATGAGCAGTTCTTC. This sequence encodes CASSIFDGRAWILNEQFF. Complete variable domain (other parts from reference TRBV7-8 and TRBJ2-1): GAGVSQSPRYKVAKRGQDVALRCDPISGHVSLFWYQQALGQGPEFLTYFQNEAQLDKSGLPSDRFFAERPEGSVSTLKIQRTQQEDSAVYLCASSIFDGRAWILNEQFFGPGTRLTVL.

This clonotype was counted between two and nine times. This sequence joins TRBV29-1 and TRBJ2-7, with D possibly being TRBD2 (6 bases). The ends were cut back, 7 bases at V and 7 bases at J, with 14 bases in the middle. The germline gives CDR1 SQVTM, CDR2 ANQGSEA. CDR3 length equals 11 residues. Here the CDR3 reads CSAEGGQEQYF. In DNA, the CDR3 is TGCAGCGCCGAAGGAGGGCAAGAGCAGTACTTC.

This clonotype was seen a handful of times. The rearrangement uses TRBV4-2 and TRBJ2-7; D may be TRBD2 (6 bases). Germline V gene lookup returns CDR1 LGHNA and CDR2 YNFKEQ. Trimming took 2 bases from V and 0 from J, leaving 11 bases between them. The CDR3 runs 15 residues. DNA of the CDR3: TGTGCCAGCAGCCAACTCCTAGCGCCCTCCTACGAGCAGTACTTC. This translates into CASSQLLAPSYEQYF.

The rearrangement uses TRBV5-1 and TRBJ2-3; the match to TRBD1 covers 8 bases. This CDR3 region has 18 residues. CDR1 SGHRS and CDR2 YFSETQ come from the germline V gene. J lost 1 base, V lost 2 bases, and 12 bases had no gene match. DNA for the CDR3: TGCGCCAGCAGCTTTTGGACAGGGCCGACTGTGGGCACAGATACGCAGTATTTT. It yields the protein CASSFWTGPTVGTDTQYF.

The chain links TRBV5-1 to TRBJ2-1; possibly TRBD2 for D (6 bases). There are 16 residues in the CDR3. Per the germline V gene, CDR1 is SGHRS and CDR2 is YFSETQ. The V end lost 4 bases, the J end lost 5 bases, and 19 bases lay between the germline ends. CDR3 coding DNA: TGCGCCAGCAGCCATCGGCGGGATGGACAAGACAATGAGCAGTTCTTC. Its protein is CASSHRRDGQDNEQFF. Based on the CDR3 plus reference TRBV5-1 and TRBJ2-1, the full variable domain is KAGVTQTPRYLIKTRGQQVTLSCSPISGHRSVSWYQQTPGQGLQFLFEYFSETQRNKGNFPGRFSGRQFSNSRSEMNVSTLELGDSALYLCASSHRRDGQDNEQFFGPGTRLTVL.

This clonotype was counted between two and nine times. The V and J genes are TRBV20-1 and TRBJ2-7; D might be TRBD1 or TRBD2, each matching 6 bases. Germline V gives CDR1 DFQATT, CDR2 SNEGSKA (reference sequence). This CDR3 is built from 16 residues. V shed 3 bases and J shed 3 bases, with 21 bases lying between them. The CDR3 DNA is TGCAGTGCTAGTAAGGGGGGACCCTCGCGGAACTACGAGCAGTACTTC. The encoded protein is CSASKGGPSRNYEQYF.

This clonotype was counted many times. The chain has TRBV12-3 or TRBV12-4 and TRBJ2-3; TRBD2 aligns across 13 bases. CDR3 length equals 16 residues. Trimming took 6 bases from V and 2 from J; bases not matched to a gene: 5. The CDR3 loop reads CASRTGTSGITDTQYF. DNA of the CDR3: TGTGCCAGCAGGACCGGGACTAGCGGGATCACAGATACGCAGTATTTT.

The J gene is TRBJ1-1, the V gene TRBV12-3 or TRBV12-4; D possibly corresponds to TRBD1 (6 bases). CDR3 length equals 13 residues. V was cut by 4 bases and J by 5 bases, with 11 bases left in between. CDR3 bases: TGTGCCAGCAGTTCAATGGGGGCTACTGAAGCTTTCTTT. Its translation: CASSSMGATEAFF.

The rearrangement uses TRBV7-2 and TRBJ2-1; D is ambiguous. CDR3 length equals 14 residues. Trimming took off 1 base at V and 4 bases at J, with 8 bases between the two ends. The V gene's germline CDR1 is SGHTA and CDR2 FQGNSA. As DNA, the CDR3 is TGTGCCAGCAGCTTAGTTGCTAATTACAATGAGCAGTTCTTC. Translated: CASSLVANYNEQFF. The full variable domain, in which reference TRBV7-2 and TRBJ2-1 provide the parts outside the CDR3, is GAGVSQSPSNKVTEKGKDVELRCDPISGHTALYWYRQSLGQGLEFLIYFQGNSAPDKSGLPSDRFSAERTGGSVSTLTIQRTQQEDSAVYLCASSLVANYNEQFFGPGTRLTVL.

This clonotype was observed a few times. The rearrangement joins TRBV25-1 to TRBJ2-5, with TRBD2 identical over 11 bases. V lost 4 bases and J lost 5; bases outside the gene matches: 6. The CDR3 runs 15 residues. Germline V gives CDR1 MGHDK, CDR2 SYGVNS. In DNA form, the CDR3 reads TGTGCCAGCAGTGTAAGACTAGCGGGAAGCGAGACCCAGTACTTC. Residues: CASSVRLAGSETQYF.

In regard to this clonotype: The missing conserved phenylalanine or tryptophan at the end of this CDR3 makes a read error likely. The chain is built from TRBV7-3 and TRBJ2-1; D ambiguous. From germline, CDR1 is SGHTA and CDR2 FQGTGA. The CDR3 contains 14 residues. The germline V and J ends were trimmed by 5 bases and 8 bases, with 16 bases remaining between them. The chain's CDR3 is CASSANPGGDEQFC. CDR3 bases: TGTGCCAGCAGCGCCAACCCGGGTGGGGATGAGCAGTTCTGC.

V usage is TRBV4-3 and J usage is TRBJ2-3; TRBD1 matches 7 bases. After removal of 4 bases from V and 5 bases from J, the junction contained 9 bases not matched to a gene. Germline CDR1 reads LGHNA; CDR2 reads YSLEER. This CDR3 contains 15 residues. The CDR3 loop is CASSPTNGTEDTQYF. In nucleotides, the CDR3 is TGCGCCAGCAGCCCGACTAACGGGACAGAAGATACGCAGTATTTT.

This chain connects TRBV20-1 to TRBJ2-1; TRBD2 agrees at 11 bases. This CDR3 region has 15 residues. Germline V gene data show CDR1 as DFQATT and CDR2 as SNEGSKA (reference sequence). V lost 4 bases, J lost 7 bases, and 9 bases stayed unmatched. The CDR3 nucleotides read TGCAGTGCTACCTTGACTAGCGGGATTGGAAATGAGCAGTTCTTC. Its protein is CSATLTSGIGNEQFF.

The V call is TRBV10-3, the J call TRBJ1-1, with 10 nucleotides matching TRBD1. V lost 3 bases to trimming and J lost 3 bases; unmatched junction nucleotides: 7. The CDR3 loop spans 16 amino acids. Germline lookup yields CDR1 ENHRY and CDR2 SYGVKD. CDR3 DNA: TGTGCCATCAGTGATCACGGGACAGGGGTGGACACTGAAGCTTTCTTT. This translates into CAISDHGTGVDTEAFF.

The chain joins TRBV30 to TRBJ2-1, with unresolved D. Germline-derived CDR1 and CDR2 are GTSNPN and SVGIG (reference sequence). V lost 7 bases and J 5 bases, leaving 0 bases between the germline ends. The CDR3 spans 8 residues. CDR3 amino acids: CAYNEQFF. The CDR3 coding sequence is TGTGCCTACAATGAGCAGTTCTTC.

This clonotype was counted between two and nine times. The rearrangement uses TRBV4-3 and TRBJ1-1, with D unclear. The CDR3 covers 12 residues. The germline gives CDR1 LGHNA, CDR2 YSLEER. Trimming took off 0 bases at V and 8 bases at J, with 7 bases between the two ends. CDR3 coding DNA: TGCGCCAGCAGCCAAGAATACGGCGAAGCTTTCTTT. It yields the protein CASSQEYGEAFF.

This sequence joins TRBV6-2 or TRBV6-3 and TRBJ2-7, with D perhaps TRBD1 (6 bases). The CDR3 covers 14 residues. From germline, CDR1 is MNHEY and CDR2 SVGEGT. V lost 6 bases and J 2 bases, leaving 14 bases between the germline ends. The CDR3 protein is CASSPGQPTYEQYF. The CDR3 DNA sequence: TGTGCCAGCAGCCCAGGACAGCCGACCTACGAGCAGTACTTC.